This record looks at one TCR beta chain sequence and its context. Its antigen is still unknown. The length of the CDR3 is 13 residues. Trimming took 4 bases from V and 7 from J, leaving 14 bases between them. This record comes from a study of cytomegalovirus exposure and HLA in healthy donors. Study outcomes and limitations: Earlier analysis yielded a pattern in which most TCR beta V segments were productive about 87% or about 30% of the time.

60 Vbeta and 13 Jbeta primers were used in PCR. The protocol was immunoSEQ multiplex PCR, while the TCRdb copy is restricted to in-frame clones and leaves out a portion. The top ten clones hold roughly 3.5% of a sample with around 92,000 clones, approximately 83% of them seen once. Sequencing input: PBMCs. J is TRBJ2-7 and V is TRBV23-1; D not resolved. TRBV23-1 is given ORF status, its function remaining uncertain. The clonotype originates from a female donor in good health and CMV-seropositive. The CDR3 DNA is TGCGCCAGCAGTCCACAGTTCCTTAGGGAGCAGTACTTC. Protein product: CASSPQFLREQYF.